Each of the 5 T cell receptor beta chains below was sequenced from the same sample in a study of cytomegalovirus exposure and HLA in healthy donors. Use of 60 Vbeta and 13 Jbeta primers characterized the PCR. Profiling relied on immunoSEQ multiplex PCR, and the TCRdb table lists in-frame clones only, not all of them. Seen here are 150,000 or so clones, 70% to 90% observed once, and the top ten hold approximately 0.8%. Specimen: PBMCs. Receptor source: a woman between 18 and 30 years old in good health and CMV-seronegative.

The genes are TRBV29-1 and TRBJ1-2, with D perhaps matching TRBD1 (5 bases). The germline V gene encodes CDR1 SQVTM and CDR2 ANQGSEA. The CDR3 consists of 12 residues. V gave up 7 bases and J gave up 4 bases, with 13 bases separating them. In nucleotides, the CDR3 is TGCAGCGGGACAATCGGCTTCTATGGCTACACCTTC. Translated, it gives CSGTIGFYGYTF.

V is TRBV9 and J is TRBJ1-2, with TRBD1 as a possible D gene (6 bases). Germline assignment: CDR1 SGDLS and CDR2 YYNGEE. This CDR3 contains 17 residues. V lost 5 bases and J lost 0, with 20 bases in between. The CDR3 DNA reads TGTGCCAGCAGTCCCGAGACAGGCCTTTGGACTAACTATGGCTACACCTTC. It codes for CASSPETGLWTNYGYTF.

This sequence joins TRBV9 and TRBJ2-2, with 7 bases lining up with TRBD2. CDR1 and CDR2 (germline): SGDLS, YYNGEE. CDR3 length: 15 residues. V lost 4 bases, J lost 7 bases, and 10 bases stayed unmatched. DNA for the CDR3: TGTGCCAGCAGCATATCCGGGACTATAAACGGGGAGCTGTTTTTT. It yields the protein CASSISGTINGELFF.

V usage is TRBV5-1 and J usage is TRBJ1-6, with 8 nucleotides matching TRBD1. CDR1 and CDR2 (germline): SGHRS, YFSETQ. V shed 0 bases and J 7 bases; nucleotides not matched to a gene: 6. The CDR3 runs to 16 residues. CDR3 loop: CASSLAQGAINSPLHF. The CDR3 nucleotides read TGCGCCAGCAGCTTGGCCCAGGGGGCGATAAATTCACCCCTCCACTTT.

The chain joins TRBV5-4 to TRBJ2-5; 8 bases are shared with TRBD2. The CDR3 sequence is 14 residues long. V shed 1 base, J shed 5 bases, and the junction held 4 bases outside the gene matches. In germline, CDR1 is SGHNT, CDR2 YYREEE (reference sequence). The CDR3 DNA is TGTGCCAGCAGCTTGTGGCGCGGGAGGGAGACCCAGTACTTC. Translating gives CASSLWRGRETQYF.